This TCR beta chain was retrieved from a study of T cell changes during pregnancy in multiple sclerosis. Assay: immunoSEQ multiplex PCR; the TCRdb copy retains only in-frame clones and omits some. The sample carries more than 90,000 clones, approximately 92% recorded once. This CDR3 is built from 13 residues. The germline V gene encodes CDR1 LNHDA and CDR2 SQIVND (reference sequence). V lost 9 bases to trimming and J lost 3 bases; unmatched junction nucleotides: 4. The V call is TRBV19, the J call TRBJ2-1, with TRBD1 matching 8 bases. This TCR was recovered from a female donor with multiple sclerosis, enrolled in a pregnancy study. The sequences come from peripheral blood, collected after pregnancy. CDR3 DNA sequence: TGTGCCAGCACTGGACAGGGCTACAATGAGCAGTTCTTC. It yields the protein CASTGQGYNEQFF.